This TCR beta chain was sequenced during a study of blood T cell repertoires in COVID-19. Study information: T cells, B-cell-depleted T cells, or PBMCs provided the cDNA or gDNA that served as material.

Data came from immunoSEQ multiplex PCR; TCRdb stores just in-frame clones and leaves some out. The sample comprises about 170,000 clones, roughly 80% of which are singletons, and 4.4% rests with the top ten. V was clipped by 4 bases and J by 4 bases, with 13 bases between them. Germline V gives CDR1 SGHKS, CDR2 YYEKEE (reference sequence). This CDR3 has 14 amino acids. Donors were grouped by their self-reported clinical history. V is TRBV5-5 and J is TRBJ2-3; D ambiguous. Specimen: PBMCs or T cells enriched from blood (not recorded which). This TCR derives from a woman in her forties or fifties who had recovered from COVID-19. As DNA, the CDR3 is TGTGCCAGCAGCCTTTCAGGCACCGCAGATACGCAGTATTTT. Protein product: CASSLSGTADTQYF.